This entry is about one T cell receptor (beta chain). The method was immunoSEQ multiplex PCR; TCRdb's version includes in-frame clones alone and lacks a portion of them. Of 65,000 to 70,000 clones listed, over 75% are singletons. These data originate in a study of technical replicates of blood from several donors. This CDR3 comprises 16 residues. Sequencing input: PBMCs. The chain recombines TRBV12-2 with TRBJ2-2; no check of the table's D call, TRBD2, against the DNA was made. TRBV12-2 is a documented pseudogene. This clonotype originated in a human donor in good health. Some clones in this sample may be carry-over from other donors' samples. CDR3 protein: CASRSWREIRTGELFF. As DNA, the CDR3 is TGTGCAAGTCGGTCTTGGCGGGAGATTCGCACCGGGGAGCTGTTTTTT.